Sequencing of this T cell receptor beta chain was carried out in a study of graft-versus-host responses after intestinal transplantation. As for the study in general: Recipients underwent multivisceral, liver-intestinal, or isolated intestinal transplants. Anti-thymocyte globulin induction preceded two to three years of tacrolimus and steroid maintenance in all recipients.

Assay used: immunoSEQ multiplex PCR; TCRdb lists only in-frame clones, some missing. The sample lists around 88,000 clones; around 86% were seen once. Notes on this clone: What it binds is unknown.

Findings of the study overall: GvH clones surfaced in recipient marrow, some emerging earlier in ileum or blood. An association linked early post-transplant HvG declines with peak circulating GvH clone levels.

V lost 0 bases, J lost 8 bases, and 0 bases stayed unmatched. Germline V gene sequence: CDR1 MGHRA, CDR2 YSYEKL. The CDR3 is made up of 13 amino acids. Sequences were derived from unstimulated CD8+ T cells sorted from spleen or lymph node cells, sampled before intestinal transplant. The origin of this receptor is a human donor who received an intestinal transplant. The V and J genes are TRBV4-1 and TRBJ1-3; TRBD1 agrees at 8 bases. CDR3 sequence: CASSQDRGHTIYF. The CDR3 region has the DNA TGCGCCAGCAGCCAAGACAGGGGGCACACCATATATTTT.